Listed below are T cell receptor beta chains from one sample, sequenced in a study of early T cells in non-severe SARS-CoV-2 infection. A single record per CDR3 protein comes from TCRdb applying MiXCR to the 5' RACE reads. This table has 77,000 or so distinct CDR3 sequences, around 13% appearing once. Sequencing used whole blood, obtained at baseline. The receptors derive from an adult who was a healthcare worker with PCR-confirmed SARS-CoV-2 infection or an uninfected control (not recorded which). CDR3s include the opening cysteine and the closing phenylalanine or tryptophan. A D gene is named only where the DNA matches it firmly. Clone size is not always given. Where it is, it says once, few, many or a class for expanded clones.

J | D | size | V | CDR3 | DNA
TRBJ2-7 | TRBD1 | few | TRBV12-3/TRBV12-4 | CASSLRGTVSYEQYF | TGTGCCAGCAGTTTAAGAGGGACAGTTTCCTACGAGCAGTACTTC
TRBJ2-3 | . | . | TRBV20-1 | CSARSLGETDTQYF | TGCAGTGCTAGATCGCTAGGTGAAACAGATACGCAGTATTTT
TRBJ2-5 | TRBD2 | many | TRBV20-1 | CSADQAGGPETQYF | TGCAGTGCCGATCAAGCGGGAGGGCCGGAGACCCAGTACTTC
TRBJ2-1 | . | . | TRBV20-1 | CSARHYNEQFF | TGCAGTGCTAGACACTACAATGAGCAGTTCTTC
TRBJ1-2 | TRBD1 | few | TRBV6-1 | CASSDTGQTWYGYTF | TGTGCCAGCAGTGATACGGGACAGACCTGGTATGGCTACACCTTC
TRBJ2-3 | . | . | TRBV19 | CASSIAGTQYF | TGTGCCAGTAGTATAGCCGGTACGCAGTATTTT
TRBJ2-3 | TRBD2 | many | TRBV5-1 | CASRSQREVADTQYF | TGCGCCAGCAGGTCTCAGCGGGAGGTCGCAGATACGCAGTATTTT
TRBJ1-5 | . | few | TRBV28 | CASSLEGLGTRPQHF | TGTGCCAGCAGTTTGGAGGGACTTGGCACCAGACCCCAGCATTTT
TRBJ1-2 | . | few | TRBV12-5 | CASGKAAGAGYTF | TGTGCTAGTGGGAAGGCCGCTGGTGCGGGCTACACCTTC
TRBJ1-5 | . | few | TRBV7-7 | CARRRGVFSNQPQHF | TGTGCCCGCCGACGGGGAGTTTTTAGCAATCAGCCCCAGCATTTT
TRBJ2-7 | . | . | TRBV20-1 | CSAREGGEFHEQYF | TGCAGTGCTAGGGAGGGGGGCGAATTCCACGAGCAGTACTTC
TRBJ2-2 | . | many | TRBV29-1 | CSVSKGWGMGAGELFF | TGCAGCGTATCAAAGGGCTGGGGGATGGGAGCCGGGGAGCTGTTTTTT
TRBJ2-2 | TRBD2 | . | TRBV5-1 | CASNPGGSLTGELFF | TGCGCCAGCAATCCTGGCGGGAGTCTCACCGGGGAGCTGTTTTTT
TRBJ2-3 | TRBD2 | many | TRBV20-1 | CSASLLAGGPSTDTQYF | TGCAGTGCTAGCTTACTAGCGGGAGGGCCGAGCACAGATACGCAGTATTTT
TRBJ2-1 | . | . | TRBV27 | CASSYQGLEQFF | TGTGCCAGCAGTTACCAGGGTTTAGAGCAGTTCTTC
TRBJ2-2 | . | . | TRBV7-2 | CASSLAVSGYTGELFF | TGTGCCAGCAGCTTAGCAGTTAGCGGTTACACCGGGGAGCTGTTTTTT
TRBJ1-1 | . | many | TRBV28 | CASSLGREAFF | TGTGCCAGCAGTTTGGGCAGGGAAGCTTTCTTT
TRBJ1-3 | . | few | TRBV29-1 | CSAEVSNGNTIYF | TGCAGCGCCGAGGTATCAAATGGAAACACCATATATTTT
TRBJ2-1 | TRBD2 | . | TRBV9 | CASSGGQAGGDEQFF | TGTGCCAGCAGCGGGGGACAAGCGGGAGGAGATGAGCAGTTCTTC
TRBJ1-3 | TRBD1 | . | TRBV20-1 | CSARDRGTGNTIYF | TGCAGTGCTAGGGACAGGGGGACTGGAAACACCATATATTTT
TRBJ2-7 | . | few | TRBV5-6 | CASSLGGNSYEQYF | TGTGCCAGCAGCTTGGGCGGTAACTCCTACGAGCAGTACTTC
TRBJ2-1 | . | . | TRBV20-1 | CSAKALHHSSIDEQFF | TGCAGTGCTAAGGCGCTCCACCACTCTAGTATCGATGAGCAGTTCTTC
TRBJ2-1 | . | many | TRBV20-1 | CSARTVSYNEQFF | TGCAGTGCTAGAACCGTCTCCTACAATGAGCAGTTCTTC
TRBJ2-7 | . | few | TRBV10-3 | CAISEQGQLNEQYF | TGTGCCATCAGTGAGCAAGGACAGCTAAACGAGCAGTACTTC
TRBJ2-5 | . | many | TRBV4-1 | CASSQPFEGETQYF | TGCGCCAGCAGCCAACCATTTGAGGGGGAGACCCAGTACTTC
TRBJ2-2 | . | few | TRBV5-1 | CASSSQGPDTGELFF | TGCGCCAGCAGCTCGCAGGGCCCGGACACCGGGGAGCTGTTTTTT
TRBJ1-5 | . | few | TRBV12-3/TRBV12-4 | CASSFDRRSNQPQHF | TGTGCCAGCAGCTTTGACAGACGTAGCAATCAGCCCCAGCATTTT
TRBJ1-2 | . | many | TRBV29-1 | CSAERGANGYTF | TGCAGCGCTGAACGGGGGGCAAATGGCTACACCTTC
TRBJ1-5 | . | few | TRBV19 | CASTPLGGYSAQPQHF | TGTGCCAGTACCCCTCTGGGAGGGTACAGTGCTCAGCCCCAGCATTTT
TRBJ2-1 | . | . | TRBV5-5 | CASSLVPTSYNEQFF | TGTGCCAGCAGCTTGGTACCGACTTCCTACAATGAGCAGTTCTTC
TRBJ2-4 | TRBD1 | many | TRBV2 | CASSSTGVAKNIQYF | TGTGCCAGCAGTTCAACAGGGGTAGCCAAAAACATTCAGTACTTC
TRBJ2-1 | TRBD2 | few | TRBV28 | CASRLFGLAGRNEQFF | TGTGCCAGCAGACTCTTCGGACTAGCGGGAAGGAATGAGCAGTTCTTC
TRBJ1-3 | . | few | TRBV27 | CASSLKAGGRTGNTIYF | TGTGCCAGCAGTTTAAAGGCGGGGGGCCGCACTGGAAACACCATATATTTT
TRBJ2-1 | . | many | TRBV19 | CATSGTPYNEQFF | TGTGCCACCTCCGGGACGCCTTACAATGAGCAGTTCTTC
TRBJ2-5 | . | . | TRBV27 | CASSVGRSAGTQYF | TGTGCCAGCAGTGTGGGACGGAGTGCTGGGACCCAGTACTTC
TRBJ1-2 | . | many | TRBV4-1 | CASSQDGSGVYGYTF | TGCGCCAGCAGCCAAGACGGTTCAGGGGTCTATGGCTACACCTTC
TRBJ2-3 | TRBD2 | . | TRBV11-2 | CASTPSGNPGDTQYF | TGTGCCAGCACTCCTAGCGGAAACCCGGGGGATACGCAGTATTTT
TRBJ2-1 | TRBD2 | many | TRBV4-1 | CASSLTVAGGRSEQFF | TGCGCCAGCAGCTTAACCGTAGCGGGAGGGAGAAGTGAGCAGTTCTTC
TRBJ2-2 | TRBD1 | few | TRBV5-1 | CASSVQGGANTGELFF | TGCGCCAGCAGCGTACAGGGGGGCGCGAACACCGGGGAGCTGTTTTTT
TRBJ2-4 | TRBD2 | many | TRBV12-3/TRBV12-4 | CASSFTSGRNIQYF | TGTGCCAGCAGTTTTACCAGCGGGAGAAACATTCAGTACTTC
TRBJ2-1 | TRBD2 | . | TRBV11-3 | CASSLAGGPSYEQFF | TGTGCCAGCAGCTTAGCGGGAGGGCCTTCCTATGAGCAGTTCTTC
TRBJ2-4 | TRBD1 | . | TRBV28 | CASSLTGAGNIQYF | TGTGCCAGCAGTTTAACAGGGGCGGGAAACATTCAGTACTTC
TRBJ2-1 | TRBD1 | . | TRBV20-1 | CSAPNEQGAVNEQFF | TGCAGTGCCCCCAATGAACAGGGGGCCGTCAATGAGCAGTTCTTC
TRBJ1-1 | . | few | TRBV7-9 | CASSLTGVNTEAFF | TGTGCCAGCAGCTTAACAGGTGTGAACACTGAAGCTTTCTTT
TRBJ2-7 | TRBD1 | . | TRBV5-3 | CARRRVGLGQSREQYF | TGTGCCAGAAGGAGAGTGGGGCTGGGACAGTCCCGCGAGCAGTACTTC
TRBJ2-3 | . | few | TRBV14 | CASSPQPGRGHDTDTQYF | TGTGCCAGCAGCCCCCAACCCGGGAGGGGGCACGACACAGATACGCAGTATTTT
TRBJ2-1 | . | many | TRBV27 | CASSLSLVNNEQFF | TGTGCCAGCAGTTTAAGCCTAGTGAACAATGAGCAGTTCTTC
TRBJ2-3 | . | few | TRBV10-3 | CAISPEDTRTDTQYF | TGTGCCATCAGCCCGGAGGACACCCGCACAGATACGCAGTATTTT
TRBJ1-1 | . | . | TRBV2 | CASSGDGRGTEAFF | TGTGCCAGCAGTGGAGACGGCCGGGGCACTGAAGCTTTCTTT
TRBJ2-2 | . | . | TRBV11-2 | CASGGANKIGELFF | TGTGCCTCTGGTGGAGCTAACAAGATCGGGGAGCTGTTTTTT